Presented here are 21 T cell receptor beta chains from one specimen sequenced in a study of graft-versus-host responses after intestinal transplantation. Libraries were prepared by immunoSEQ multiplex PCR; TCRdb keeps only in-frame clonotypes and omits some of them. The sample records 20,000 to 25,000 clones, approximately 94% being singletons. Sequenced material: PBMCs, taken 156 days after intestinal transplant. All receptors come from a human patient who received an intestinal transplant, so some T cells may come from the graft donor.

The V and J genes are TRBV5-1 and TRBJ2-3, with 12 bases identical to TRBD1. The CDR3 is 19 residues long. The germline gives CDR1 SGHRS, CDR2 YFSETQ. The V segment lost 2 bases and the J segment 0 bases; nucleotides outside the gene matches: 10. This CDR3 is CASSFSPGTGGASTDTQYF. DNA of the CDR3: TGCGCCAGCAGCTTCAGTCCCGGGACAGGGGGCGCGAGCACAGATACGCAGTATTTT.

In DNA, the CDR3 is TGTGCCCCAAGTCCGGGTATCCCCGAGGGGTACTTC. This sequence encodes CAPSPGIPEGYF. The V and J genes are TRBV13 and TRBJ2-7, with a possible D match to TRBD2 (5 bases). Germline CDR1 and CDR2: PRHDT and FYEKMQ (reference sequence). This CDR3 is built from 12 residues. V lost 11 bases and J 12 bases, leaving 23 bases between the germline ends. Supplemented by reference TRBV13 and TRBJ2-7, the full variable domain reads AAGVIQSPRHLIKEKRETATLKCYPIPRHDTVYWYQQGPGQDPQFLISFYEKMQSDKGSIPDRFSAQQFSDYHSELNMSSLELGDSALYFCAPSPGIPEGYFGPGTRLTVT.

The chain joins TRBV11-1 to TRBJ2-1; TRBD2 matches 12 bases. From germline, CDR1 is SGHAT and CDR2 FQDESV (reference sequence). Trimming took 2 bases from V and 6 from J; bases not matched to a gene: 2. This CDR3 region has 15 residues. Here the CDR3 DNA reads TGTGCCAGCAGCTTACTAGCGGGAGGGGGCAATGAGCAGTTCTTC. Amino acid sequence: CASSLLAGGGNEQFF.

CDR3: CASSQDLIIRQGKDNEQFF. In DNA, the CDR3 is TGCGCCAGCAGCCAAGATCTTATAATCCGGCAGGGTAAGGACAATGAGCAGTTCTTC. This chain connects TRBV4-1 to TRBJ2-1; perhaps TRBD1 as D (5 bases). The germline V gene encodes CDR1 MGHRA and CDR2 YSYEKL. The CDR3 is 19 residues long. V lost 0 bases and J 5 bases, leaving 23 bases between the germline ends.

The chain is built from TRBV30 and TRBJ1-6; D ambiguous. The CDR3 runs to 11 residues. Trimming pared 0 bases from V and 9 bases from J, leaving 3 bases between. The germline gives CDR1 GTSNPN, CDR2 SVGIG (reference sequence). The CDR3 sequence is CAWSVSSPLHF. Written as DNA, the CDR3 is TGTGCCTGGAGTGTCTCTTCACCCCTCCACTTT.

This clone has just a few counts. In DNA form, the CDR3 reads TGTGCCAGCAGTTCCGGGGTAGAGCAGTACTTC. Protein product: CASSSGVEQYF. This chain links TRBV13 with TRBJ2-7; D may be TRBD2 (5 bases). The CDR3 covers 11 residues. V gave up 6 bases and J gave up 7 bases, with 10 bases separating them. From germline, CDR1 is PRHDT and CDR2 FYEKMQ (reference sequence). The variable domain in full, completed from reference TRBV13 and TRBJ2-7, reads AAGVIQSPRHLIKEKRETATLKCYPIPRHDTVYWYQQGPGQDPQFLISFYEKMQSDKGSIPDRFSAQQFSDYHSELNMSSLELGDSALYFCASSSGVEQYFGPGTRLTVT.

The V and J genes are TRBV7-2 and TRBJ2-6, with D unresolved. The germline gives CDR1 SGHTA, CDR2 FQGNSA. This CDR3 is 15 amino acids long. Between the trimmed V and J ends, which lost 1 base and 0 bases, there was a span of 4 bases. The chain's CDR3 is CASSLDNSGANVLTF. The DNA for the CDR3 is TGTGCCAGCAGCTTAGACAACTCTGGGGCCAACGTCCTGACTTTC.

CDR3 region: CASSPPGGTVAYEQYF. CDR3 in DNA: TGTGCCAGCTCACCACCTGGGGGGACAGTGGCATACGAGCAGTACTTC. J is TRBJ2-7 and V is TRBV18, with a weak D call TRBD1 (7 bases). CDR1 KGHSH and CDR2 LQKENI come from the germline V gene. CDR3 length equals 16 residues. V was trimmed by 0 bases and J by 4 bases, leaving 16 bases between them.

The chain joins TRBV30 to TRBJ2-3, with 13 bases fitting TRBD2. The CDR3 spans 15 residues. The ends lost 3 bases at V and 4 bases at J; junction bases unmatched: 4. Germline CDR1 reads GTSNPN; CDR2 reads SVGIG (reference sequence). CDR3 loop: CAWRRTSGRADTQYF. Here the CDR3 DNA reads TGTGCCTGGAGACGCACTAGCGGGAGGGCAGATACGCAGTATTTT.

This rearrangement joins TRBV29-1 to TRBJ1-2; 9 bases agree with TRBD1. This CDR3 comprises 13 residues. Germline V gives CDR1 SQVTM, CDR2 ANQGSEA. V shed 7 bases, J shed 7 bases, and the junction held 10 bases outside the gene matches. Written as DNA, the CDR3 is TGCAGCGCCCTCGGACAGGGGAGTGGTGGCTACACCTTC. Protein product: CSALGQGSGGYTF.

The chain couples TRBV6-1 to TRBJ2-1, with D uncertain. Germline V gives CDR1 MNHNS, CDR2 SASEGT. There are 12 residues in the CDR3. Trimming took off 8 bases at V and 9 bases at J, with 14 bases between the two ends. CDR3 nucleotides: TGTGCCAGCTCCCTGGGTCTGCGTGAGCAGTTCTTC. It codes for CASSLGLREQFF.

The chain uses TRBV2 and TRBJ2-5; D is unclear. The J call may be mistaken, given a closer DNA end match to TRBJ2-7. The CDR3 is 12 residues long. Germline CDR1 is SNHLY and CDR2 is FYNNEI. This CDR3 reads CASIAVGYEQYF. The DNA for the CDR3 is TGTGCCAGCATAGCCGTGGGCTACGAGCAGTACTTC.

This chain joins TRBV5-6 and TRBJ2-5, with 12 bases aligning to TRBD2. The CDR3 has 16 amino acids. The junction had 8 bases not matched to a gene; V was cut back by 4 bases and J by 4 bases. Germline CDR1 is SGHDT and CDR2 is YYEEEE. CDR3 loop: CASSEKTSGRLETQYF. CDR3 coding DNA: TGTGCCAGCAGCGAGAAGACTAGCGGGAGATTAGAGACCCAGTACTTC.

CDR3 bases: TGCGCCAGCAGGGGTGGCACTGAAGCTTTCTTT. Encoded protein: CASRGGTEAFF. This chain uses TRBV5-1 with TRBJ1-1, with D hard to call. V was cut by 5 bases and J by 4 bases, with 6 bases left in between. This CDR3 comprises 11 residues. The germline V gene has CDR1 SGHRS and CDR2 YFSETQ.

The V call is TRBV28, the J call TRBJ2-7; the match to TRBD2 covers 7 bases. Looked up from germline, CDR1 is MDHEN and CDR2 is SYDVKM. The ends lost 7 bases at V and 3 bases at J; junction bases unmatched: 15. The CDR3 is 16 residues long. CDR3 nucleotides: TGTGCCAGCACTGCGGGTTACGCCGGGGGGTACTACGAGCAGTACTTC. Translated: CASTAGYAGGYYEQYF.

Only one count was recorded for this clone. The rearrangement links TRBV23-1 to TRBJ2-7, with TRBD1 matching over 9 bases. TRBV23-1 is identified as an open reading frame with a role that is uncertain. The trim removed 0 bases at V and 6 bases at J, leaving 0 bases unmatched. This CDR3 region has 13 residues. The CDR3 reads CASSQSTGGEQYF. Written as DNA, the CDR3 is TGCGCCAGCAGTCAATCGACAGGGGGCGAGCAGTACTTC.

This rearrangement joins TRBV27 to TRBJ2-3, with D possibly TRBD1 on 5 matching bases. The CDR3 is 16 residues long. Trimming pared 5 bases from V and 2 bases from J, leaving 17 bases between. Germline V gene data show CDR1 as MNHEY and CDR2 as SMNVEV (reference sequence). Here the CDR3 DNA reads TGTGCCAGCAGTCACATTTTGACAGTTCTCACAGATACGCAGTATTTT. Protein product: CASSHILTVLTDTQYF.

This chain connects TRBV7-9 to TRBJ2-7, with 9 bases fitting TRBD2. The CDR3 has 14 residues. V shed 5 bases and J 2 bases; nucleotides not matched to a gene: 4. Germline CDR1 is SEHNR and CDR2 is FQNEAQ (reference sequence). CDR3 in amino acids: CASSPSGDPYEQYF. CDR3 nucleotide sequence: TGTGCCAGCAGCCCTAGCGGGGACCCCTACGAGCAGTACTTC. Combining the CDR3 with reference TRBV7-9 and TRBJ2-7 gives the whole variable domain DTGVSQNPRHKITKRGQNVTFRCDPISEHNRLYWYRQTLGQGPEFLTYFQNEAQLEKSRLLSDRFSAERPKGSFSTLEIQRTEQGDSAMYLCASSPSGDPYEQYFGPGTRLTVT.

The V and J genes are TRBV6-5 and TRBJ2-7; D gene unclear. This CDR3 comprises 13 residues. With 6 bases removed from V and 2 bases from J, the gap between germline ends came to 11 bases. Germline-derived CDR1 and CDR2 are MNHEY and SVGAGI. The chain's CDR3 is CASSALLAYEQYF. The CDR3 nucleotides are TGTGCCAGCAGCGCCCTCTTGGCCTACGAGCAGTACTTC.

This clone was observed a single time. The rearrangement joins TRBV19 to TRBJ2-7, with TRBD2 matching over 7 bases. The V and J ends lost 8 bases and 0 bases, in that order; junction bases with no gene match: 4. CDR3 length: 13 amino acids. Germline-derived CDR1 and CDR2 are LNHDA and SQIVND (reference sequence). The CDR3 bases are TGTGCCAGTGGGGGACTAAGCTCCTACGAGCAGTACTTC. Encoded protein: CASGGLSSYEQYF.

The J gene is TRBJ2-2, the V gene TRBV18; TRBD1 is a possible D gene (6 bases). Per germline, CDR1 KGHSH and CDR2 LQKENI. CDR3 length: 14 residues. V dropped 10 bases and J dropped 6 bases, with 18 bases sitting between them. The CDR3 DNA is TGTGCCAACCCGGGCAGGGGATGTTCCGGGGAGCTGTTTTTT. Its protein is CANPGRGCSGELFF. Using reference TRBV18 and TRBJ2-2 for the parts outside the CDR3, the full variable domain is NAGVMQNPRHLVRRRGQEARLRCSPMKGHSHVYWYRQLPEEGLKFMVYLQKENIIDESGMPKERFSAEFPKEGPSILRIQQVVRGDSAAYFCANPGRGCSGELFFGEGSRLTVL.